This TCR beta chain was sequenced for a study of shared clonotypes between healthy human individuals. The protocol was immunoSEQ multiplex PCR, while the TCRdb copy is restricted to in-frame clones and leaves out a portion. Of 450,000 to 500,000 clones in the sample, more than 75% were seen once. The length of the CDR3 is 16 residues. After removal of 2 bases from V and 4 bases from J, the junction contained 8 bases not matched to a gene. Germline values: CDR1 SGHRS, CDR2 YFSETQ. Every donor was a Caucasian adult from Nashville, Tennessee. The chain has TRBV5-1 and TRBJ2-7; 11 nucleotides match TRBD2. The clonotype was recovered from a woman aged 35 to 49 in good health. Some clones in this sample may be carry-over from other donors' samples. The sample consisted of PBMCs. CDR3 sequence (DNA): TGCGCCAGCAGCTTAACGACTAGCGGGATAACATACGAGCAGTACTTC. As protein: CASSLTTSGITYEQYF.